This passage covers 7 T cell receptor beta chains from one sample sequenced in a study of regulatory T cells in long-lasting Graves disease. Time point noted: newly diagnosed GD, antithyroid drugs for less than 3 months. TCR sequences were obtained from RNA taken from PBMCs. In building TCR beta libraries, iRepertoire HTBI primers were used together with Arm-PCR of CDR3 regions. TCRdb called the multiplex PCR reads again in MiXCR, with one record for every CDR3 protein. The table lists fewer than 550,000 distinct CDR3 sequences, 15% to 20% of them singletons. The data were also submitted as part of a second study, on T cells in Graves' hyperthyroidism and ophthalmopathy.

This sample comprised peripheral blood mononuclear cells (PBMCs), obtained at new diagnosis, from a patient treated with antithyroid drugs. These TCRs come from a young woman with Graves disease.

This clonotype was counted at least ten times. At one end, the junction sequence differs from germline, possibly due to a read error. The genes are TRBV6-1 and TRBJ2-7; the D gene is possibly TRBD2 (6 bases). The CDR3 totals 15 residues. The germline CDR1 and CDR2 sequences are MNHNS and SASEGT. The chain's CDR3 is CASTPLERVHYERYF. The CDR3, as DNA: TGTGCCAGCACCCCTCTCGAGCGGGTCCACTACGAGCGGTACTTC.

This clonotype was seen at least ten times. The chain has TRBV5-6 and TRBJ2-1, with D unclear. V was cut by 4 bases and J by 4 bases, with 15 bases left in between. CDR3 size: 15 residues. Germline CDR1 is SGHDT and CDR2 is YYEEEE. The CDR3 loop reads CASSPTPSIYNEQFF. CDR3 nucleotides: TGTGCCAGCAGCCCCACACCCTCGATTTACAATGAGCAGTTCTTC. The full variable domain, its missing parts supplied by reference TRBV5-6 and TRBJ2-1, is DAGVTQSPTHLIKTRGQQVTLRCSPKSGHDTVSWYQQALGQGPQFIFQYYEEEERQRGNFPDRFSGHQFPNYSSELNVNALLLGDSALYLCASSPTPSIYNEQFFGPGTRLTVL.

This clonotype was seen many times. The chain combines TRBV9 with TRBJ2-7; 9 nucleotides agree with TRBD1. The CDR3 has 15 residues. The V and J ends lost 4 bases and 3 bases, in that order; junction bases with no gene match: 8. Looked up from germline, CDR1 is SGDLS and CDR2 is YYNGEE. CDR3 region: CASSPGQGVVYEQYF. CDR3 nucleotide sequence: TGTGCCAGCAGCCCGGGACAGGGCGTAGTCTACGAGCAGTACTTC.

The table lists this clonotype with a few counts. V gene TRBV27 combines with J gene TRBJ2-7, with 10 bases that match TRBD2. Per the germline V gene, CDR1 is MNHEY and CDR2 is SMNVEV (reference sequence). V lost 2 bases, J lost 4 bases, and 8 bases stayed unmatched. The CDR3 is made up of 16 amino acids. The CDR3: CASSLGSGRPPYEQYF. The CDR3 bases are TGTGCCAGCAGTTTAGGTAGCGGGAGGCCCCCGTACGAGCAGTACTTC.

This clonotype came up a few times. As DNA, the CDR3 is TGCGCCAGCAGCTTGGGACACCCGAACACCGGGGAGCTGTTTTTT. As protein: CASSLGHPNTGELFF. The chain carries TRBV5-1 and TRBJ2-2; D is unclear. Trimming removed 0 bases at V and 0 bases at J, with 6 bases between. This CDR3 comprises 15 residues. Looked up from germline, CDR1 is SGHRS and CDR2 is YFSETQ.

In regard to this clonotype: This may arise from a read error, as a much more abundant clone is one base away. The chain employs TRBV5-5 and TRBJ2-1; 7 positions match TRBD2. This CDR3 has 14 amino acids. Germline V lookup: CDR1 SGHKS, CDR2 YYEKEE (reference sequence). J was trimmed by 13 bases and V by 3 bases; bases with no gene match: 13. As DNA, the CDR3 is TGTGCCAGCAGCTCTACTAGCGAGGAGGAGACCCAGTTCTTC. This gives the protein CASSSTSEEETQFF.

At least ten counts were recorded for this clonotype. The chain uses TRBV7-9 and TRBJ2-7; tentative D call: TRBD1 (6 bases). The CDR3 extends over 12 amino acids. From germline, CDR1 is SEHNR and CDR2 FQNEAQ (reference sequence). The V end lost 4 bases, the J end lost 4 bases, and 8 bases lay between the germline ends. CDR3 residues: CASSSQGYEQYF. Written as DNA, the CDR3 is TGTGCCAGCAGCTCACAGGGTTACGAGCAGTACTTC.